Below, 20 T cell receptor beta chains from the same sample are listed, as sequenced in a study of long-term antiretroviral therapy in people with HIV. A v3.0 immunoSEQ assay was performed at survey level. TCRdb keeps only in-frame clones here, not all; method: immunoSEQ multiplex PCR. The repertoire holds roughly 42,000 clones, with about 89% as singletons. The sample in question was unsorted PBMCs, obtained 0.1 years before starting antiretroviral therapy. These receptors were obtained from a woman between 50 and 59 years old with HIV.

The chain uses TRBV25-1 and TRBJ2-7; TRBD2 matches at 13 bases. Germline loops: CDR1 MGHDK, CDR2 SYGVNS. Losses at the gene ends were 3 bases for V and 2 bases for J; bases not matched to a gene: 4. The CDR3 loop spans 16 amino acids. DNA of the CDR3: TGTGCCAGCAGTGACCCCACTAGCGGGGGGGCCTACGAGCAGTACTTC. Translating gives CASSDPTSGGAYEQYF.

This chain's CDR3 is CASSIGLAGGSSYNEQFF. The CDR3 nucleotides are TGCGCCAGCAGCATCGGACTAGCGGGGGGGAGCTCCTACAATGAGCAGTTCTTC. V and J are TRBV5-1 and TRBJ2-1; 15 bases match TRBD2. The junction had 5 bases not matched to a gene; V was cut back by 4 bases and J by 0 bases. CDR1 is SGHRS, CDR2 YFSETQ, per germline. The CDR3 consists of 18 residues.

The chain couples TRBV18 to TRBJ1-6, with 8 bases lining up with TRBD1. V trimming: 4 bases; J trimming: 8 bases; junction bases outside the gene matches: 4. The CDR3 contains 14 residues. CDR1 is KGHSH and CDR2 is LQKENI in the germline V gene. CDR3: CASSLDRDHSPLHF. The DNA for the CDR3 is TGTGCCAGCTCACTGGACAGGGATCATTCACCCCTCCACTTT.

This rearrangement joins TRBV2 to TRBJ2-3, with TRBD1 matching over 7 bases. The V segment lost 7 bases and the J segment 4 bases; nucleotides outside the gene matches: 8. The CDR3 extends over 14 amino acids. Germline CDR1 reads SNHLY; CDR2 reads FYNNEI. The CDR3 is CASIPGDRADTQYF. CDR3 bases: TGTGCCAGCATACCTGGAGACAGGGCAGATACGCAGTATTTT.

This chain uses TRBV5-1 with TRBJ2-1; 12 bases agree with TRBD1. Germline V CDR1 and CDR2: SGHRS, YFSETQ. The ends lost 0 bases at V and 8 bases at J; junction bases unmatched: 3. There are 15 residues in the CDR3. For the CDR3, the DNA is TGCGCCAGCAGCTTGGAGGGACAGGGGGCATATGAGCAGTTCTTC. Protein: CASSLEGQGAYEQFF. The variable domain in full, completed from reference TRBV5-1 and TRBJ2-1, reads KAGVTQTPRYLIKTRGQQVTLSCSPISGHRSVSWYQQTPGQGLQFLFEYFSETQRNKGNFPGRFSGRQFSNSRSEMNVSTLELGDSALYLCASSLEGQGAYEQFFGPGTRLTVL.

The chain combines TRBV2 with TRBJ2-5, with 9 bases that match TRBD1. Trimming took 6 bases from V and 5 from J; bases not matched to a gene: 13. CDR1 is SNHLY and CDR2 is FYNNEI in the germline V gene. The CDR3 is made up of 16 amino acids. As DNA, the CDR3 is TGTGCCAGCAGCCTCGTTCGGACAGGGGCAGGGGAGACCCAGTACTTC. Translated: CASSLVRTGAGETQYF.

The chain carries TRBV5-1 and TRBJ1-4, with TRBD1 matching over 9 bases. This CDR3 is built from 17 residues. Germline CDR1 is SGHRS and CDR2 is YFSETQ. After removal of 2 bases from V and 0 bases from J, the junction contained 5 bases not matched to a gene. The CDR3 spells CASSFHRGQATNEKLFF. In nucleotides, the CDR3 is TGCGCCAGCAGCTTCCACAGGGGGCAGGCAACTAATGAAAAACTGTTTTTT.

DNA of the CDR3: TGTGCCAGCAGCTTAGGCCGAAACAGGGGGGATGAAGCTTTCTTT. Its translation: CASSLGRNRGDEAFF. The chain couples TRBV7-2 to TRBJ1-1, with 8 bases matching TRBD1. CDR3 length: 15 residues. Trimming removed 1 base from V and 7 bases from J; junction bases left unmatched: 8. Germline CDR1 SGHTA, CDR2 FQGNSA.

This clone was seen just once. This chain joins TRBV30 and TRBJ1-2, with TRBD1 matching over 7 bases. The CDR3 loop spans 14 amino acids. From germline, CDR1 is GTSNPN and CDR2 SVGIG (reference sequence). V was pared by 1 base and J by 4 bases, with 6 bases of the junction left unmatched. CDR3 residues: CAWSETGSVYGYTF. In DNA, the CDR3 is TGTGCCTGGAGTGAGACAGGGAGTGTCTATGGCTACACCTTC.

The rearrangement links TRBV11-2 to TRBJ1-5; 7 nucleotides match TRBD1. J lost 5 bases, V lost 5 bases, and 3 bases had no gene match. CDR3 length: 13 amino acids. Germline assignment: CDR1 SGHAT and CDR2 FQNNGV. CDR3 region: CASSLDRDQPQHF. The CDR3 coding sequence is TGTGCCAGCAGCCTTGACAGGGATCAGCCCCAGCATTTT.

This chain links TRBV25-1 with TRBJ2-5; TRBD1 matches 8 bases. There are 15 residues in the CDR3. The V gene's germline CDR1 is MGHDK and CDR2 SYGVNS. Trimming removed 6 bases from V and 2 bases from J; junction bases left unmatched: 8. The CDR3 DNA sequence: TGTGCCAGCAGATCCCAGGACAGGGTGCAAGAGACCCAGTACTTC. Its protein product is CASRSQDRVQETQYF.

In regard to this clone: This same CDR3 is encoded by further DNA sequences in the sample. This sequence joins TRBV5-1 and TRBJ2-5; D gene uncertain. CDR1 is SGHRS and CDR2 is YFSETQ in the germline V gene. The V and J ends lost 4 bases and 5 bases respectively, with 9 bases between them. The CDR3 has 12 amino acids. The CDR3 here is CASSRTQETQYF. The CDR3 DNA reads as TGCGCCAGCAGCCGAACCCAGGAGACCCAGTACTTC.

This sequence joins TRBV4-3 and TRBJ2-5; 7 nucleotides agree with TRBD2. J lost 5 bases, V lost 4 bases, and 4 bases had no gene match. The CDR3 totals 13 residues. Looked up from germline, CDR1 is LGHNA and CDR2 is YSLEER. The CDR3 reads CASSPRGRETQYF. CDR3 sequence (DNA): TGCGCCAGCAGCCCGCGGGGGAGGGAGACCCAGTACTTC.

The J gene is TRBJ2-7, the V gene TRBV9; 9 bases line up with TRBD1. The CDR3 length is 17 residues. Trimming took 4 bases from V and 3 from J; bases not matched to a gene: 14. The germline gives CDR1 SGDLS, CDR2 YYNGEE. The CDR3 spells CASSPRATGTGYYEQYF. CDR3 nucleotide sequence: TGTGCCAGCAGCCCGAGAGCAACCGGGACAGGGTACTACGAGCAGTACTTC.

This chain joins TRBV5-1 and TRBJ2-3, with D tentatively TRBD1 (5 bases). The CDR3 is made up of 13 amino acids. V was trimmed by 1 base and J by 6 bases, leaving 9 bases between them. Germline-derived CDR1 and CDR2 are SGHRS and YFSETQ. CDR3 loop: CASSLFSGDTQYF. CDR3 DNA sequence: TGCGCCAGCAGCTTGTTTTCAGGGGATACGCAGTATTTT.

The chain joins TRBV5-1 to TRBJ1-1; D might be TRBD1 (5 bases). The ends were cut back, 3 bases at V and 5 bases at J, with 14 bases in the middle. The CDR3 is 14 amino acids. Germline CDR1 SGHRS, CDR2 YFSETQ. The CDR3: CASSSDTWGTEAFF. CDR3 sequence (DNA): TGCGCCAGCAGCTCGGACACGTGGGGAACTGAAGCTTTCTTT. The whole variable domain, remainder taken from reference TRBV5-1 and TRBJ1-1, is KAGVTQTPRYLIKTRGQQVTLSCSPISGHRSVSWYQQTPGQGLQFLFEYFSETQRNKGNFPGRFSGRQFSNSRSEMNVSTLELGDSALYLCASSSDTWGTEAFFGQGTRLTVV.

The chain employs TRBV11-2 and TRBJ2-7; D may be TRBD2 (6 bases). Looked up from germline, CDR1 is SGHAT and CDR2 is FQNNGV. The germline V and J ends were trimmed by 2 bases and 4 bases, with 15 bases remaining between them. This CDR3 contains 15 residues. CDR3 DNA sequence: TGTGCCAGCAGCTTAAACCGGGACTCTACTTACGAGCAGTACTTC. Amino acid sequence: CASSLNRDSTYEQYF.

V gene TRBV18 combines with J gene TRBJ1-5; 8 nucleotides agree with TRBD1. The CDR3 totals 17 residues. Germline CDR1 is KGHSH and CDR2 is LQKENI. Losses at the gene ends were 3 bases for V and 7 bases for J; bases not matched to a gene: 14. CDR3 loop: CASSPRIVAGGDQPQHF. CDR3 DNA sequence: TGTGCCAGCTCACCCCGCATAGTGGCAGGGGGCGACCAGCCCCAGCATTTT. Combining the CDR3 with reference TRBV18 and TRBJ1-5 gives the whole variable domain NAGVMQNPRHLVRRRGQEARLRCSPMKGHSHVYWYRQLPEEGLKFMVYLQKENIIDESGMPKERFSAEFPKEGPSILRIQQVVRGDSAAYFCASSPRIVAGGDQPQHFGDGTRLSIL.

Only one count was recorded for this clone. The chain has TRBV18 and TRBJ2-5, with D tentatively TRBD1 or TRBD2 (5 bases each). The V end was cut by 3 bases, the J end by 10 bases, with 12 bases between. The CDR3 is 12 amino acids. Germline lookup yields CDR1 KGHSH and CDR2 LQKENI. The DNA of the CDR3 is TGTGCCAGCTCACCTGTAGGGGAGCACCAGTACTTC. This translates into CASSPVGEHQYF.

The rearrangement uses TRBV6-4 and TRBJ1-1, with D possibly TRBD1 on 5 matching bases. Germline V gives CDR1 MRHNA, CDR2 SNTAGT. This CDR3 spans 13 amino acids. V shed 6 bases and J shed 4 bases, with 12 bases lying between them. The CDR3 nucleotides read TGTGCCAGCAGCCGAGGGACGTTCACTGAAGCTTTCTTT. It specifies CASSRGTFTEAFF.